Included here is one T cell receptor beta chain sequence, with context. The clone's antigen remains unknown. A read error may account for a junction end that differs from germline. The data were obtained in a study of T cell repertoires in cytomegalovirus infection (dated by TCRdb to between 2018 and 2021). Context from the whole study: Alongside well-studied HLA-B-restricted epitopes, the peptide stimulations were aimed at recently identified HLA-C-restricted CMV epitopes, whose presentation resists viral immunomodulation. Donor HLA type was relevant to the analysis, because carriage of CMV infection together with the matching HLA type was indicated by public TCR beta signatures.

Data came from an Illumina HiSeq 1500. TCRdb ran its own pipeline on the public reads, namely fastp trimming at Q25 and MiXCR clone calling, and kept in-frame beta chains. Under each unique CDR3 protein, matching rows form one entry showing the most common genes and DNA. This sample has 300,000 to 400,000 distinct CDR3 sequences in its table, and around 29% of those were observed once. The top ten clonotypes cover around 18% of the sample. The CDR3 numbers 15 residues from cysteine through phenylalanine. Kept here is only the CDR3 DNA, which spans 45 bases and is read in frame from base 1. According to the germline V gene (reference sequence), CDR1 reads MNHNY and CDR2 reads SVGAGI. Taken with the paper, the label for treatment or condition translates to: in vitro stimulation with specific CMV peptide epitopes to enrich CMV-specific T cells. General findings and caveats noted by the study authors: In both this cohort and an independent roughly 400-donor cohort, the cumulative frequency of public TCR beta family members distinguished carriers of CMV infection plus the relevant HLA type. The ex vivo response was dominated by HLA-C-restricted CMV-specific TCR beta clonotypes, which also provided the single most frequent clonotype in two of eight donors.

This clonotype was sampled from a human donor in good health (CMV status not recorded). Some clones in this sample may be carry-over from other donors' samples. This material consisted of cultured PBMCs, taken from culture after CMV antigen stimulation. Here the chain combines TRBV6-6 and TRBJ1-3, with the D gene not confidently named. The CDR3 loop reads CASSSMSGLGTTIYF. The nucleotide sequence is given as TGTGCCAGCAGTTCAATGTCGGGGTTAGGAACCACCATATATTTT.